Sequencing of this T cell receptor beta chain was carried out in a study of blood T cells in healthy people across ages. Study-wide points: A strong correlation was seen between TCR beta diversity and naive T cell percentage. Long-lived and aged donors differed, with more naive CD4+ cells and higher diversity in the long-lived. Diversity estimated from one million T cells was considered an underestimate.

The junction had 13 bases not matched to a gene; V was cut back by 0 bases and J by 8 bases. This CDR3 is built from 17 residues. CDR1 and CDR2 (germline): LGHNA, YSLEER. The second PCR ran roughly 7 to 12 cycles with a sample-barcoded 5' primer and J-beta primers. Every molecule of cDNA carried a tag from a template-switch adaptor with 12 random nucleotides. Using its own MiXCR run on the 5' RACE reads, TCRdb lists one record per CDR3 protein. Found here are around 1.5 million distinct CDR3 sequences, roughly 64% of them singletons; the top ten hold approximately 7%. Comment on this clonotype: The antigen is undetermined.

This clonotype was obtained from a man between 18 and 29 years old in good health. Material for sequencing was blood. The V call is TRBV4-3, the J call TRBJ2-1, with TRBD1 identical over 7 bases. CDR3 in amino acids: CASSQEAGTVRLDEQFF. The CDR3 DNA reads TGCGCCAGCAGCCAAGAAGCTGGGACAGTAAGGTTGGATGAGCAGTTCTTC.